These 23 T cell receptor beta chains originate from one sample sequenced in a study of prognosis after radiotherapy for stage I lung cancer. Template was genomic DNA; TCR beta CDR3 amplified in two multiplex PCR rounds. Initially, in first-round PCR, primers specific to each TRBV and TRBJ gene were used. TCRdb recomputed calls from the multiplex PCR reads with MiXCR, one row per CDR3 protein. The repertoire holds about 31,000 distinct CDR3 sequences, with around 30% as singletons. The source was PBMCs, collected before or after stereotactic body radiation therapy (not recorded which). These receptors all stem from a donor aged 50 or older with non-small cell lung cancer.

This clonotype showed up many times. The chain is built from TRBV6-4 and TRBJ2-1; 12 nucleotides match TRBD2. CDR1 and CDR2 (germline): MRHNA, SNTAGT. V lost 7 bases, J lost 4 bases, and 5 bases stayed unmatched. This CDR3 region has 15 residues. The CDR3 coding sequence is TGTGCCAGCACCAAGACTAGCGGGGGATACAATGAGCAGTTCTTC. Its translation: CASTKTSGGYNEQFF.

CDR3 sequence (DNA): TGTGCCAGCAGTGAAGCGGGGGGCTTGGGGGTTGGCTACGAGCAGTACTTC. It codes for CASSEAGGLGVGYEQYF. The J gene is TRBJ2-7, the V gene TRBV6-1, with D perhaps matching TRBD1 or TRBD2 (6 bases each). CDR3 length: 17 amino acids. The V gene's germline CDR1 is MNHNS and CDR2 SASEGT. With 0 bases removed from V and 3 bases from J, the gap between germline ends came to 18 bases.

This clonotype was seen repeatedly, ten times or more. The chain couples TRBV5-1 to TRBJ2-2; the match to TRBD2 covers 14 bases. The CDR3 sequence is 18 residues long. Germline-derived CDR1 and CDR2 are SGHRS and YFSETQ. The V gene end was trimmed by 0 bases and the J gene end by 6 bases; junction bases not matched to a gene: 7. The CDR3 loop reads CASSLVGLAGAFAGELFF. The DNA for the CDR3 is TGCGCCAGCAGCTTGGTGGGACTAGCGGGAGCGTTCGCCGGGGAGCTGTTTTTT.

This sequence joins TRBV19 and TRBJ1-5, with D perhaps TRBD1 (6 bases). The CDR3 contains 14 residues. Germline loops: CDR1 LNHDA, CDR2 SQIVND (reference sequence). V shed 5 bases and J shed 5 bases, with 13 bases lying between them. This chain's CDR3 is CASSSQTGYQPQHF. The CDR3 DNA reads TGTGCCAGTAGTTCCCAGACAGGCTATCAGCCCCAGCATTTT.

This clonotype was seen at least ten times. The rearrangement links TRBV3-1 to TRBJ2-1, with TRBD2 matching over 7 bases. The trim removed 8 bases at V and 5 bases at J, leaving 9 bases unmatched. The CDR3 is made up of 14 amino acids. Per germline, CDR1 LGHDT and CDR2 YNNKEL (reference sequence). The CDR3 region is CASRGRALHNEQFF. CDR3 DNA: TGTGCCAGCCGAGGGAGGGCGCTTCACAATGAGCAGTTCTTC.

This clonotype was seen many times. The rearrangement uses TRBV28 and TRBJ1-1; the D gene is possibly TRBD1 (5 bases). The V gene's germline CDR1 is MDHEN and CDR2 SYDVKM. Trimming shortened V by 8 bases and J by 4 bases, and 14 bases separated the two germline ends. CDR3 size: 13 residues. CDR3 nucleotide sequence: TGTGCCAGCGGGGAGGGGCAGGGCACTGAAGCTTTCTTT. Amino acid sequence: CASGEGQGTEAFF. Looking up the rest from reference TRBV28 and TRBJ1-1 gives the full variable domain: DVKVTQSSRYLVKRTGEKVFLECVQDMDHENMFWYRQDPGLGLRLIYFSYDVKMKEKGDIPEGYSVSREKKERFSLILESASTNQTSMYLCASGEGQGTEAFFGQGTRLTVV.

The chain is built from TRBV6-2 or TRBV6-3 and TRBJ1-1; D is uncertain. The CDR3 totals 12 residues. Between the trimmed V and J ends, which lost 7 bases and 5 bases, there was a span of 11 bases. Looked up from germline, CDR1 is MNHEY and CDR2 is SVGEGT. CDR3: CASKTIRTEAFF. For the CDR3, the DNA is TGTGCCAGCAAGACAATAAGGACTGAAGCTTTCTTT.

This clonotype was observed at least ten times. The CDR3, as DNA: TGTGCCAGCAGCTTGAACAGGGAAAATTCACCCCTCCACTTT. Its translation is CASSLNRENSPLHF. This chain joins TRBV5-4 and TRBJ1-6, with D possibly matching TRBD1 (6 bases). Germline V gives CDR1 SGHNT, CDR2 YYREEE (reference sequence). This CDR3 is 14 amino acids long. The V end was cut by 1 base, the J end by 7 bases, with 9 bases between.

This clonotype was found a few times. The junction and the germline gene differ at one end; a read error may be behind it. The genes are TRBV6-1 and TRBJ2-3, with 7 positions matching TRBD2. The CDR3 loop spans 17 amino acids. The germline V gene encodes CDR1 MNHNS and CDR2 SASEGT. This CDR3 is CAVPKIRERGGTDTQYF. In DNA, the CDR3 is TGCGCTGTCCCGAAAATTCGCGAGCGGGGAGGCACAGATACGCAGTATTTT.

About this clonotype: With a much larger clone just one base away, this may be a read error. The V call is TRBV29-1, the J call TRBJ2-7; TRBD1 matches at 9 bases. The germline V gene has CDR1 SQVTM and CDR2 ANQGSEA. The CDR3 runs to 12 residues. The CDR3 sequence is CIVGQGTYEQYF. CDR3 nucleotide sequence: TGCATCGTCGGACAGGGGACCTACGAGCAGTACTTC.

At least ten counts were recorded for this clonotype. V gene TRBV12-3 or TRBV12-4 combines with J gene TRBJ2-7; the D call may be TRBD1 or TRBD2 (5 bases each). The CDR3 spans 14 residues. The V end was cut by 0 bases, the J end by 3 bases, with 9 bases between. This chain's CDR3 is CASSLAGDLYEQYF. The DNA for the CDR3 is TGTGCCAGCAGTTTAGCGGGGGATCTCTACGAGCAGTACTTC.

This clonotype has ten or more counts. This chain uses TRBV24-1 with TRBJ2-7; 12 nucleotides line up with TRBD1. V trimming: 2 bases; J trimming: 9 bases; junction bases outside the gene matches: 7. The germline V gene encodes CDR1 KGHDR and CDR2 SFDVKD. This CDR3 spans 15 amino acids. The CDR3 protein is CATSDSGTGGMVQYF. CDR3 coding DNA: TGTGCCACCAGTGATTCAGGGACAGGGGGCATGGTGCAGTACTTC.

This clonotype has at least ten counts. V and J are TRBV4-1 and TRBJ1-5; no clear D. The CDR3 totals 13 residues. The germline V gene encodes CDR1 MGHRA and CDR2 YSYEKL. The V end lost 1 base, the J end lost 7 bases, and 8 bases lay between the germline ends. The CDR3 here is CASSQGVLQPQHF. The CDR3 nucleotides read TGCGCCAGCAGCCAAGGCGTCCTCCAGCCCCAGCATTTT.

This clonotype was counted many times. The gene calls are TRBV2 and TRBJ2-7, with D perhaps TRBD2 (5 bases). Per germline, CDR1 SNHLY and CDR2 FYNNEI. This CDR3 contains 16 residues. V lost 6 bases and J 5 bases, leaving 23 bases between the germline ends. CDR3 loop: CASSEGRLRAGDEQYF. The CDR3 nucleotides read TGTGCCAGCAGCGAGGGCAGGTTAAGGGCTGGTGACGAGCAGTACTTC.

The rearrangement joins TRBV12-3 or TRBV12-4 to TRBJ2-4; 9 nucleotides agree with TRBD2. The CDR3 loop spans 17 amino acids. Trimming cost V 6 bases and J 2 bases; bases outside gene matches: 11. The DNA for the CDR3 is TGTGCCAGCAGGGGTTTTAGCGGGAGTTTAACCAAAAACATTCAGTACTTC. Its translation: CASRGFSGSLTKNIQYF.

This clonotype was picked up one time. Given a far larger clone just one base away, this is likely a sequencing read error. The chain employs TRBV6-2 or TRBV6-3 and TRBJ2-1; 10 bases align to TRBD2. The CDR3 has 15 amino acids. Germline V gene lookup returns CDR1 MNHEY and CDR2 SVGEGT. The J segment lost 10 bases and the V segment lost 6 bases, leaving 12 bases of the junction unmatched. The DNA of the CDR3 is TGTGCCAGCAGACCACTAGCGGGATGGCCCGGGGAGCAGTTCTTC. It is translated as CASRPLAGWPGEQFF.

This clonotype was picked up many times. V and J are TRBV16 and TRBJ2-5; D is unresolved. This CDR3 comprises 16 residues. Trimming cost V 2 bases and J 3 bases, with 16 bases left between them. The germline V gene encodes CDR1 KGHSY and CDR2 FQNENV. Here the CDR3 reads CASSQTSRPGEETQYF. The CDR3 coding sequence is TGTGCCAGCAGCCAAACCTCCCGGCCCGGAGAAGAGACCCAGTACTTC. Looking up the rest from reference TRBV16 and TRBJ2-5 gives the full variable domain: GEEVAQTPKHLVRGEGQKAKLYCAPIKGHSYVFWYQQVLKNEFKFLISFQNENVFDETGMPKERFSAKCLPNSPCSLEIQATKLEDSAVYFCASSQTSRPGEETQYFGPGTRLLVL.

This clonotype was recorded only once. This may be a read error, as it is one base from a much larger clone. This chain joins TRBV20-1 and TRBJ2-3, with D possibly TRBD1 on 5 matching bases. This CDR3 spans 13 amino acids. CDR1 and CDR2 (germline): DFQATT, SNEGSKA (reference sequence). The germline V and J ends were trimmed by 4 bases and 9 bases, with 17 bases remaining between them. CDR3 loop: CSAIDPGWVTQYF. CDR3 nucleotides: TGCAGTGCTATAGATCCAGGGTGGGTAACGCAGTATTTT.

In regard to this clonotype: A much larger clone sits a single nucleotide away, making a read error possible. This chain links TRBV5-1 with TRBJ2-5; D tentatively reads TRBD1 or TRBD2 (5 bases each). The CDR3 is made up of 13 amino acids. Trimming pared 0 bases from V and 3 bases from J, leaving 6 bases between. Per germline, CDR1 SGHRS and CDR2 YFSETQ. The CDR3 DNA is TGCGCCAGCAGCTTGGGGGACGAAGAGACCCAGTACTTC. Amino acids: CASSLGDEETQYF. The variable domain in full, completed from reference TRBV5-1 and TRBJ2-5, reads KAGVTQTPRYLIKTRGQQVTLSCSPISGHRSVSWYQQTPGQGLQFLFEYFSETQRNKGNFPGRFSGRQFSNSRSEMNVSTLELGDSALYLCASSLGDEETQYFGPGTRLLVL.

Worth noting for this clonotype: Germline and junction disagree at one end, which may indicate a read error. The V gene is TRBV11-2, the J gene TRBJ2-2; 11 bases line up with TRBD2. Germline V gene data show CDR1 as SGHAT and CDR2 as FQNNGV. There are 17 residues in the CDR3. The CDR3 DNA follows: TGTGCCAGCATCCCAACTCTAGCGGGAGGACTCACCGTGGAGCTGTTTTTT. This sequence encodes CASIPTLAGGLTVELFF. Combining the CDR3 with reference TRBV11-2 and TRBJ2-2 gives the whole variable domain EAGVAQSPRYKIIEKRQSVAFWCNPISGHATLYWYQQILGQGPKLLIQFQNNGVVDDSQLPKDRFSAERLKGVDSTLKIQPAKLEDSAVYLCASIPTLAGGLTVELFFGEGSRLTVL.

The J gene is TRBJ2-7, the V gene TRBV29-1; D is uncertain. The germline CDR1 and CDR2 sequences are SQVTM and ANQGSEA. The CDR3 is 11 residues long. CDR3 DNA: TGCATCGTAACGACAAGGGTCGAGCAGTACTTC. Protein: CIVTTRVEQYF.

In this sample, this clonotype turned up many times. The chain couples TRBV12-3 or TRBV12-4 to TRBJ2-1, with 7 bases aligning to TRBD1. The CDR3 has 14 amino acids. Losses at the gene ends were 6 bases for V and 4 bases for J; bases not matched to a gene: 6. CDR3 DNA: TGTGCCAGCAGGCCAGGGGGATATTACAATGAGCAGTTCTTC. It is translated as CASRPGGYYNEQFF.

J is TRBJ2-1 and V is TRBV7-2; the D call may be TRBD1 or TRBD2 (5 bases each). Germline loops: CDR1 SGHTA, CDR2 FQGNSA. The CDR3 totals 13 residues. V was cut by 5 bases and J by 12 bases, with 17 bases left in between. As DNA, the CDR3 is TGTGCCAGCAGCACCGGGAACCCAAGGGGGCAGTTCTTC. It translates to CASSTGNPRGQFF.